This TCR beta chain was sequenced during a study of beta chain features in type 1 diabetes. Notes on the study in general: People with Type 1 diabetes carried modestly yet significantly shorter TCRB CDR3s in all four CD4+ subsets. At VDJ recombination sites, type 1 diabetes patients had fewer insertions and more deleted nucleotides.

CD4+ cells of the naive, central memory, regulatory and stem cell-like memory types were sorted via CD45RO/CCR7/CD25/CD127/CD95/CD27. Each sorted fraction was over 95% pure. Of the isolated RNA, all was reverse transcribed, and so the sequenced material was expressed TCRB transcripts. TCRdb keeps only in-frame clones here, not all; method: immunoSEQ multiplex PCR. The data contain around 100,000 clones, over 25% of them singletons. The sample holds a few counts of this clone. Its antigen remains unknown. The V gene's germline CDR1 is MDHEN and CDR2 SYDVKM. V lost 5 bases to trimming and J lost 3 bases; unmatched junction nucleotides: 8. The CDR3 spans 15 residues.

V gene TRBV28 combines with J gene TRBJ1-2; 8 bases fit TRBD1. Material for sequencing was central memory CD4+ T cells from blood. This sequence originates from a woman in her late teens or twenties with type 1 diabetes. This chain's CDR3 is CASSPGTGFHYGYTF. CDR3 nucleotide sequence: TGTGCCAGCAGTCCAGGGACAGGCTTTCACTATGGCTACACCTTC.